The rows below give T cell receptor beta chains drawn from one sample of a study of blood T cells in healthy people across ages. TCRdb used MiXCR to reprocess the 5' RACE reads, holding one entry per CDR3 protein. Seen here are 850,000 or so distinct CDR3 sequences, around 26% observed once, and the top ten hold 15% to 20%. The source material was blood. All receptors come from a woman aged 80 or over in good health. CDR3s leave out the opening cysteine and the closing phenylalanine or tryptophan. Fields, in order: D gene, V gene, J gene, CDR3 length, CDR3 protein. A D gene is named only where the DNA matches it firmly.

d_call: .; v_call: TRBV6-2/TRBV6-3; j_call: TRBJ1-4; cdr3_length: 12; cdr3_aa: ASAAGITNEKLF
d_call: TRBD2; v_call: TRBV6-2/TRBV6-3; j_call: TRBJ2-3; cdr3_length: 10; cdr3_aa: ASRLAGGTQY
d_call: .; v_call: TRBV4-3; j_call: TRBJ1-2; cdr3_length: 14; cdr3_aa: ASSQGRGQMGYGYT
d_call: TRBD2; v_call: TRBV7-2; j_call: TRBJ2-1; cdr3_length: 15; cdr3_aa: ASSRTSGGATYNEQF
d_call: .; v_call: TRBV5-1; j_call: TRBJ2-2; cdr3_length: 13; cdr3_aa: ASSLRDPDTGELF
d_call: .; v_call: TRBV7-2; j_call: TRBJ2-5; cdr3_length: 15; cdr3_aa: ASSLVAASKPQETQY
d_call: .; v_call: TRBV24-1; j_call: TRBJ1-4; cdr3_length: 12; cdr3_aa: ATSESRGNEKLF
d_call: .; v_call: TRBV6-6; j_call: TRBJ1-1; cdr3_length: 14; cdr3_aa: ASSYVGGSGNTEAF
d_call: .; v_call: TRBV6-1; j_call: TRBJ1-2; cdr3_length: 10; cdr3_aa: TSSEATIDYT
d_call: .; v_call: TRBV20-1; j_call: TRBJ2-5; cdr3_length: 11; cdr3_aa: SARDRYQETQY
d_call: .; v_call: TRBV20-1; j_call: TRBJ2-5; cdr3_length: 11; cdr3_aa: SATGLSHETQY
d_call: .; v_call: TRBV20-1; j_call: TRBJ1-5; cdr3_length: 13; cdr3_aa: SAIFGTVSNQPQH
d_call: .; v_call: TRBV20-1; j_call: TRBJ2-5; cdr3_length: 15; cdr3_aa: SARGAQGGGPQETQY
d_call: .; v_call: TRBV4-1; j_call: TRBJ2-1; cdr3_length: 13; cdr3_aa: ASRHGRGEYNEQF
d_call: .; v_call: TRBV5-5; j_call: TRBJ2-2; cdr3_length: 12; cdr3_aa: ASSLTLNTGELL
d_call: .; v_call: TRBV3-1; j_call: TRBJ2-4; cdr3_length: 13; cdr3_aa: ASSQGAGTSGIQY
d_call: TRBD2; v_call: TRBV20-1; j_call: TRBJ2-5; cdr3_length: 11; cdr3_aa: SGGGGLQETQY
d_call: .; v_call: TRBV20-1; j_call: TRBJ1-5; cdr3_length: 13; cdr3_aa: SARGGYNSNQPQH
d_call: .; v_call: TRBV24-1; j_call: TRBJ2-3; cdr3_length: 12; cdr3_aa: ATSDPGGKDTQY
d_call: TRBD1; v_call: TRBV4-2; j_call: TRBJ1-5; cdr3_length: 12; cdr3_aa: ASSLTGVNQPQH
d_call: TRBD1; v_call: TRBV6-5; j_call: TRBJ1-5; cdr3_length: 13; cdr3_aa: ASSETGAGGQPQH
d_call: .; v_call: TRBV7-2; j_call: TRBJ1-2; cdr3_length: 12; cdr3_aa: ASSPGVDGYGYT
d_call: .; v_call: TRBV10-3; j_call: TRBJ2-7; cdr3_length: 13; cdr3_aa: AISGPGGLAYEQY
d_call: TRBD2; v_call: TRBV5-1; j_call: TRBJ2-5; cdr3_length: 13; cdr3_aa: ASSSGLAGLETQY
d_call: .; v_call: TRBV18; j_call: TRBJ1-2; cdr3_length: 10; cdr3_aa: ASSAEGTGYT
d_call: TRBD1; v_call: TRBV10-1; j_call: TRBJ1-2; cdr3_length: 11; cdr3_aa: ASSEQGPYGYT
d_call: .; v_call: TRBV12-3/TRBV12-4; j_call: TRBJ2-3; cdr3_length: 11; cdr3_aa: ASSLGRKDTQY
d_call: .; v_call: TRBV20-1; j_call: TRBJ2-7; cdr3_length: 9; cdr3_aa: RGAQGNEQY
d_call: .; v_call: TRBV9; j_call: TRBJ2-3; cdr3_length: 12; cdr3_aa: ASSSSLSTDTQY
d_call: TRBD2; v_call: TRBV24-1; j_call: TRBJ2-3; cdr3_length: 12; cdr3_aa: ATSDPAGADTQY
d_call: TRBD1; v_call: TRBV7-2; j_call: TRBJ1-1; cdr3_length: 13; cdr3_aa: ASSPGTGLNTEAF
d_call: TRBD2; v_call: TRBV7-2; j_call: TRBJ2-3; cdr3_length: 12; cdr3_aa: ASSLLAGYDTQY
d_call: TRBD2; v_call: TRBV12-3/TRBV12-4; j_call: TRBJ2-1; cdr3_length: 13; cdr3_aa: ASSRLAGGYNEQF
d_call: TRBD1; v_call: TRBV5-8; j_call: TRBJ1-5; cdr3_length: 13; cdr3_aa: ASSFLGQGHQPQH
d_call: .; v_call: TRBV7-2; j_call: TRBJ2-4; cdr3_length: 14; cdr3_aa: VSSLRAQLAKNIQY
d_call: .; v_call: TRBV20-1; j_call: TRBJ2-3; cdr3_length: 12; cdr3_aa: SARAGRTTDTQY
d_call: .; v_call: TRBV12-3/TRBV12-4; j_call: TRBJ2-3; cdr3_length: 14; cdr3_aa: ASSLGLPPGADAQY
d_call: TRBD1; v_call: TRBV6-4; j_call: TRBJ2-1; cdr3_length: 13; cdr3_aa: ASRKEDRAEDEQF
d_call: .; v_call: TRBV7-2; j_call: TRBJ2-7; cdr3_length: 11; cdr3_aa: AGSLGTGLEQY
d_call: .; v_call: TRBV12-3/TRBV12-4; j_call: TRBJ2-7; cdr3_length: 10; cdr3_aa: ASNGHSYEQY
d_call: .; v_call: TRBV7-2; j_call: TRBJ2-3; cdr3_length: 11; cdr3_aa: ASSLGATDTQY
d_call: .; v_call: TRBV6-2/TRBV6-3; j_call: TRBJ2-6; cdr3_length: 18; cdr3_aa: ASSYFRVLSGSSGANVLT
d_call: .; v_call: TRBV19; j_call: TRBJ2-3; cdr3_length: 10; cdr3_aa: ASSTPGRTQY
d_call: .; v_call: TRBV24-1; j_call: TRBJ2-5; cdr3_length: 13; cdr3_aa: ATSATGLRRETQY
d_call: TRBD2; v_call: TRBV27; j_call: TRBJ2-5; cdr3_length: 21; cdr3_aa: ASSPRVRTSGGSTKVQQETQY
d_call: .; v_call: TRBV12-3/TRBV12-4; j_call: TRBJ1-2; cdr3_length: 12; cdr3_aa: ASSPRGMGYGYT
d_call: TRBD1; v_call: TRBV12-3/TRBV12-4; j_call: TRBJ1-2; cdr3_length: 12; cdr3_aa: ASRRGTGTYGYT
d_call: TRBD1; v_call: TRBV7-2; j_call: TRBJ1-2; cdr3_length: 10; cdr3_aa: ASLDREYGYT
d_call: TRBD2; v_call: TRBV20-1; j_call: TRBJ2-5; cdr3_length: 12; cdr3_aa: SARLSGGQETQY
d_call: .; v_call: TRBV5-1; j_call: TRBJ2-6; cdr3_length: 13; cdr3_aa: ASRLFSSGANVLT
d_call: .; v_call: TRBV6-4; j_call: TRBJ1-6; cdr3_length: 11; cdr3_aa: ASSPDSNSPPH
d_call: .; v_call: TRBV12-3/TRBV12-4; j_call: TRBJ1-1; cdr3_length: 16; cdr3_aa: ASSFFAGAQYMNTEAF
d_call: TRBD1; v_call: TRBV5-1; j_call: TRBJ2-7; cdr3_length: 12; cdr3_aa: ASSFDRGRYEQY
d_call: TRBD2; v_call: TRBV6-2/TRBV6-3; j_call: TRBJ2-1; cdr3_length: 14; cdr3_aa: ASSDASGGAGDEQF
d_call: .; v_call: TRBV29-1; j_call: TRBJ1-1; cdr3_length: 13; cdr3_aa: SVEGRGTGKTEAF
d_call: .; v_call: TRBV19; j_call: TRBJ2-1; cdr3_length: 13; cdr3_aa: ASSSTLVSYNEQF
d_call: .; v_call: TRBV12-5; j_call: TRBJ2-7; cdr3_length: 15; cdr3_aa: ASGLSRRDTYSYEQY
d_call: TRBD1; v_call: TRBV27; j_call: TRBJ2-3; cdr3_length: 14; cdr3_aa: ASSGWTGVAPDTQY
d_call: .; v_call: TRBV30; j_call: TRBJ2-1; cdr3_length: 11; cdr3_aa: AWSATSYNEQF